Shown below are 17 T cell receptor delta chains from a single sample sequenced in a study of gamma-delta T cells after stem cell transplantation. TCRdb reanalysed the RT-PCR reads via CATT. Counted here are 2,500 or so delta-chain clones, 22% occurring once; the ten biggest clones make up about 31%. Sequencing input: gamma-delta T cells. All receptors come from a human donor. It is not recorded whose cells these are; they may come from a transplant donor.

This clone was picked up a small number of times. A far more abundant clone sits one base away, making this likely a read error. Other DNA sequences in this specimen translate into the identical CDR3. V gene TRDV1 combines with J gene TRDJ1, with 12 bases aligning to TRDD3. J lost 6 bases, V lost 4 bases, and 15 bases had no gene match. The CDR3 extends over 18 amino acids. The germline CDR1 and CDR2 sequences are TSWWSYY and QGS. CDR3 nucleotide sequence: TGTGCTCTTGGGGTTCCTTCGGTACTGGGGGATACATTACATAAACTCATCTTT. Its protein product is CALGVPSVLGDTLHKLIF.

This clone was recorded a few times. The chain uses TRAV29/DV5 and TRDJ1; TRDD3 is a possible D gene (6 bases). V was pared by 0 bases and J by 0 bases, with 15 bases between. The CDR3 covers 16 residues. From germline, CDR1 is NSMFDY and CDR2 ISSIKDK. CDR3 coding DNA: TGTGCAGCAAGCGCGCGGGCTGGGGTGTACACCGATAAACTCATCTTT. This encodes CAASARAGVYTDKLIF.

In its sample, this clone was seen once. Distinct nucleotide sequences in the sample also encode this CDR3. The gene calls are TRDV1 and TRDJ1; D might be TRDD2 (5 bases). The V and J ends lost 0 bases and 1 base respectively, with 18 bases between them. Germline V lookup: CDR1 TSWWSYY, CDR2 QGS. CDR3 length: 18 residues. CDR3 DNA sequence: TGTGCTCTTGGGGAACTCCTCCTAACCACCCCGGGCACCGATAAACTCATCTTT. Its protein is CALGELLLTTPGTDKLIF.

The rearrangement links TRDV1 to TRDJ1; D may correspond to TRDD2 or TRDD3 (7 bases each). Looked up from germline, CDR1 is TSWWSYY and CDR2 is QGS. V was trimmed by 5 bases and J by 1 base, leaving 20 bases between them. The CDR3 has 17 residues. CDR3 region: CALGRAFLGAFTDKLIF. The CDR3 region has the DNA TGTGCTCTTGGGCGGGCCTTCCTGGGGGCCTTCACCGATAAACTCATCTTT.

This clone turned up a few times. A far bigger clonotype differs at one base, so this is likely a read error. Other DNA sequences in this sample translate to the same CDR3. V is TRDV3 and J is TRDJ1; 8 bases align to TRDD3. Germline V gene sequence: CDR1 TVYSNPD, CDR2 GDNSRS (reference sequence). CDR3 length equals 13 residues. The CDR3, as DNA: TGCGCCTCCGACAAGCTGGGGGAGACAAAACTCATCTTT. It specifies CASDKLGETKLIF.

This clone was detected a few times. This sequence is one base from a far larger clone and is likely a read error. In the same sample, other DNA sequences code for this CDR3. In nucleotides, the CDR3 is TGTGCTCTTGGGGTCACTGTTAGATACTGGGGGACTGACGAAAATGAAAAGCAAAAACTCATCTTT. Its translation: CALGVTVRYWGTDENEKQKLIF. The gene calls are TRDV1 and TRDJ1; 9 bases map to TRDD3. The CDR3 is 22 residues long. The V gene end was trimmed by 4 bases and the J gene end by 8 bases; junction bases not matched to a gene: 32. CDR1 and CDR2 (germline): TSWWSYY, QGS.

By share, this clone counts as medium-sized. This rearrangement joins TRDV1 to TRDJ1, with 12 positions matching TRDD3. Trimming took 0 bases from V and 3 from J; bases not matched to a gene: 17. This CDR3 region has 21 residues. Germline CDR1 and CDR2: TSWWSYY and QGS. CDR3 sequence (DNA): TGTGCTCTTGGGGAACTAGTTTGGGTCCCAGTACTGGGGGATACTGCCGATAAACTCATCTTT. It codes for CALGELVWVPVLGDTADKLIF.

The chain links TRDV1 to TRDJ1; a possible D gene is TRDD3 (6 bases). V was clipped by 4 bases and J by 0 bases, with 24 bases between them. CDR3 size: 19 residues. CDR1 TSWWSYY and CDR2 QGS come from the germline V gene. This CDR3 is CALGGILWGALGYTDKLIF. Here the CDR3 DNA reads TGTGCTCTTGGGGGGATCTTATGGGGGGCTTTGGGGTACACCGATAAACTCATCTTT.

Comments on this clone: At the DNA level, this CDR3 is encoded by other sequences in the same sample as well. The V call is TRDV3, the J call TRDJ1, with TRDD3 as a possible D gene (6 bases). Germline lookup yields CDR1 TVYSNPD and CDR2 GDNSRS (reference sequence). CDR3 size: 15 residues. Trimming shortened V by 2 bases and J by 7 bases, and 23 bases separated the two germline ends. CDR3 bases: TGTGCCTTTGGTCCGATGTACTGGGCAGCCGGTAAACTCATCTTT. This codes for CAFGPMYWAAGKLIF.

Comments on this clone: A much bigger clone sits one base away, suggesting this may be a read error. This CDR3 is CALGEHLGLRMDSDKLIF. As DNA, the CDR3 is TGTGCTCTTGGGGAACATCTTGGCCTACGAATGGATAGCGATAAACTCATCTTT. The chain uses TRDV1 and TRDJ1; D may be TRDD2 or TRDD3 (5 bases each). The CDR3 runs to 18 residues. Between the trimmed V and J ends, which lost 1 base and 4 bases, there was a span of 22 bases. Germline loops: CDR1 TSWWSYY, CDR2 QGS.

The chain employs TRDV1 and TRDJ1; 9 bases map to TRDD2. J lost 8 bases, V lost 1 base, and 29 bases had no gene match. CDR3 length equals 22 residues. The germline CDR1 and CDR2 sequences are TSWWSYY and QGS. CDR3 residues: CALGEPAFLPYPGPGDVGKLIF. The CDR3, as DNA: TGTGCTCTTGGGGAACCGGCCTTCCTACCCTACCCAGGCCCGGGGGATGTGGGGAAACTCATCTTT.

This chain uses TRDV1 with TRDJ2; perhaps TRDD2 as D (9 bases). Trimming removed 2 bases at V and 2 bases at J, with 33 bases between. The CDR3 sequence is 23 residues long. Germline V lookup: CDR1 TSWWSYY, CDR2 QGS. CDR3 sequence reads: CALGEVTPAFLRLGDPLTAQLFF. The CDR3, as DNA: TGTGCTCTTGGGGAAGTTACCCCGGCCTTCCTACGGCTGGGGGACCCATTGACAGCACAACTCTTCTTT.

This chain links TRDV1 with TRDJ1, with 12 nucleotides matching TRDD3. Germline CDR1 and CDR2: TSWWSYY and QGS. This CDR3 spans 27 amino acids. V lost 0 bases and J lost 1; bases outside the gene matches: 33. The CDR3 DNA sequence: TGTGCTCTTGGGGAACTGCGCCGATCTCTACCCCCACCCTCTATTTCTCTACTGGGGGATACCACCGATAAACTCATCTTT. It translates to CALGELRRSLPPPSISLLGDTTDKLIF.

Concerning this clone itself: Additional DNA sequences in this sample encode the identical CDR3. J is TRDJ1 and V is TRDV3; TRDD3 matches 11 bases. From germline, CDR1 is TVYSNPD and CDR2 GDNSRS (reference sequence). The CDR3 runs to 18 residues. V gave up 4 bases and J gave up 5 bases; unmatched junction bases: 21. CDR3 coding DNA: TGTGCCTCCCCAGGGAACTGGGGGATAACGTGGCCGGGGGATAAACTCATCTTT. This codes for CASPGNWGITWPGDKLIF.

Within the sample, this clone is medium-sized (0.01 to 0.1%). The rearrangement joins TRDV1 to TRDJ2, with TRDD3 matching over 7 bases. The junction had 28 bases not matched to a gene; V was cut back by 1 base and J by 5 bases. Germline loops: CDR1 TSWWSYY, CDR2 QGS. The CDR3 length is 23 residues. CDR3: CALGEPTRSIRTGVRRETAQLFF. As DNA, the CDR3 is TGTGCTCTTGGGGAACCTACCCGTTCCATACGAACTGGGGTACGTAGGGAAACAGCACAACTCTTCTTT.

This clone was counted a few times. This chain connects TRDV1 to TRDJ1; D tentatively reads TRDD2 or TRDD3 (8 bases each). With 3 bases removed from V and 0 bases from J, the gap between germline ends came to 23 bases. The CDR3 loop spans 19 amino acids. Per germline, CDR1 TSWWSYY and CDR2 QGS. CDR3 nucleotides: TGTGCTCTTGGGGATGCTTCCTACGAAGTACTGGGGGACACCGATAAACTCATCTTT. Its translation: CALGDASYEVLGDTDKLIF.

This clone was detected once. CDR3 DNA sequence: TGTGCTCTTGGGACTCCTCGGTCCTTACTGGGGGTTAGGGCCGATAAACTCATCTTT. It translates to CALGTPRSLLGVRADKLIF. The chain is built from TRDV1 and TRDJ1, with 8 bases aligning to TRDD3. V dropped 5 bases and J dropped 3; count of bases not matched to a gene: 20. Germline V CDR1 and CDR2: TSWWSYY, QGS. The CDR3 loop spans 19 amino acids.